These 16 T cell receptor beta chains share one sample of origin, sequenced in a study of early T cells in non-severe SARS-CoV-2 infection. Each CDR3 protein gets one entry after TCRdb re-called the 5' RACE reads with MiXCR. The table lists 95,000 to 120,000 distinct CDR3 sequences, 9% to 13% of them singletons. The sequencing input was whole blood. Every receptor here comes from an adult who was a healthcare worker with PCR-confirmed SARS-CoV-2 infection or an uninfected control (not recorded which).

This clonotype appeared a few times. The genes are TRBV7-8 and TRBJ1-3; perhaps TRBD1 as D (5 bases). V lost 1 base, J lost 0 bases, and 10 bases lay in between. The germline V gene has CDR1 SGHVS and CDR2 FQNEAQ. The length of the CDR3 is 16 residues. CDR3 residues: CASSLGGGPSGNTIYF. CDR3 nucleotide sequence: TGTGCCAGCAGCTTAGGGGGGGGACCCTCTGGAAACACCATATATTTT.

Ten or more counts support this clonotype. The chain recombines TRBV7-2 with TRBJ1-2; D not resolved. Germline lookup yields CDR1 SGHTA and CDR2 FQGNSA. The CDR3 loop spans 15 amino acids. V was clipped by 5 bases and J by 4 bases, with 17 bases between them. CDR3 in amino acids: CASSLLWTAIYGYTF. In DNA form, the CDR3 reads TGTGCCAGCAGCCTCCTCTGGACGGCGATCTATGGCTACACCTTC. The full variable domain, its missing parts supplied by reference TRBV7-2 and TRBJ1-2, is GAGVSQSPSNKVTEKGKDVELRCDPISGHTALYWYRQSLGQGLEFLIYFQGNSAPDKSGLPSDRFSAERTGGSVSTLTIQRTQQEDSAVYLCASSLLWTAIYGYTFGSGTRLTVV.

This clonotype was observed a few times. J is TRBJ2-3 and V is TRBV6-5; 9 nucleotides line up with TRBD2. This CDR3 comprises 19 residues. Germline V gene data show CDR1 as MNHEY and CDR2 as SVGAGI. V lost 0 bases, J lost 5 bases, and 15 bases stayed unmatched. The CDR3 DNA follows: TGTGCCAGCAGTTACTCACTCTCGGGTCGCGGGAGGGCCGTAGATACGCAGTATTTT. Its translation is CASSYSLSGRGRAVDTQYF.

With respect to this clonotype: The final CDR3 position lacks the conserved phenylalanine or tryptophan, pointing to a likely read error. The chain joins TRBV20-1 to TRBJ2-7; 11 bases are a match to TRBD1. The germline CDR1 and CDR2 sequences are DFQATT and SNEGSKA (reference sequence). The V gene end was trimmed by 5 bases and the J gene end by 1 base; junction bases not matched to a gene: 7. There are 15 residues in the CDR3. The CDR3 is CSAQKGQGASYEQYS. DNA of the CDR3: TGCAGTGCTCAAAAAGGACAGGGGGCTTCCTACGAGCAGTACTCC.

This rearrangement joins TRBV19 to TRBJ2-1, with D possibly TRBD2 on 6 matching bases. This CDR3 is built from 15 residues. V was shortened by 6 bases and J by 7 bases, with 19 bases between the two germline ends. Germline assignment: CDR1 LNHDA and CDR2 SQIVND (reference sequence). CDR3 sequence: CASRQGLSGRNEQFF. In nucleotides, the CDR3 is TGTGCCAGTAGGCAAGGACTATCGGGAAGGAATGAGCAGTTCTTC.

The rearrangement joins TRBV11-2 to TRBJ1-3, with no clear D. The CDR3 covers 15 residues. V was trimmed by 1 base and J by 4 bases, leaving 11 bases between them. Germline V gene data show CDR1 as SGHAT and CDR2 as FQNNGV. The CDR3 here is CASSLGAGVGNTIYF. The CDR3, as DNA: TGTGCCAGCAGCTTAGGTGCTGGGGTCGGAAACACCATATATTTT.

This clonotype appeared a few times. V is TRBV5-1 and J is TRBJ1-6, with D tentatively TRBD1 (6 bases). With 3 bases removed from V and 5 bases from J, the gap between germline ends came to 15 bases. The CDR3 is made up of 16 amino acids. Germline V gene sequence: CDR1 SGHRS, CDR2 YFSETQ. This CDR3 reads CASSYYREPNNSPLHF. CDR3 in DNA: TGCGCCAGCAGCTATTACAGGGAACCGAATAATTCACCCCTCCACTTT.

The sample holds a few counts of this clonotype. V usage is TRBV7-9 and J usage is TRBJ1-1; no firm D call. Trimming left V 5 bases short and J 3 bases short, with 4 bases between. Germline V gene sequence: CDR1 SEHNR, CDR2 FQNEAQ (reference sequence). The CDR3 sequence is 11 residues long. The CDR3 sequence: CASSTHTEAFF. The CDR3 DNA sequence: TGTGCCAGCAGCACCCACACTGAAGCTTTCTTT.

This clonotype was seen repeatedly, ten times or more. The rearrangement joins TRBV7-2 to TRBJ2-7; 8 bases map to TRBD2. The CDR3 has 15 residues. Germline V gene sequence: CDR1 SGHTA, CDR2 FQGNSA. V lost 6 bases, J lost 0 bases, and 7 bases stayed unmatched. This chain's CDR3 is CASSRTSGSSYEQYF. In DNA, the CDR3 is TGTGCCAGCAGTCGCACTAGCGGTAGCTCCTACGAGCAGTACTTC.

This clonotype appeared many times. This chain connects TRBV20-1 to TRBJ1-5; tentatively, D is TRBD1 (6 bases). This CDR3 contains 14 residues. V was trimmed by 2 bases and J by 3 bases, leaving 11 bases between them. Germline V gives CDR1 DFQATT, CDR2 SNEGSKA (reference sequence). This CDR3 is CSARSTGLNQPQHF. CDR3 coding DNA: TGCAGTGCTAGATCCACAGGGCTCAATCAGCCCCAGCATTTT.

The sample holds many counts of this clonotype. The rearrangement uses TRBV10-3 and TRBJ1-1; no clear D. This CDR3 has 11 amino acids. CDR1 and CDR2 (germline): ENHRY, SYGVKD. V lost 6 bases, J lost 5 bases, and 7 bases lay in between. The CDR3 reads CAISGGTEAFF. CDR3 sequence (DNA): TGTGCCATCAGCGGAGGGACTGAAGCTTTCTTT.

This clonotype was observed a few times. V gene TRBV7-2 combines with J gene TRBJ2-1; D not certain. This CDR3 has 17 residues. Trimming pared 4 bases from V and 0 bases from J, leaving 16 bases between. Germline assignment: CDR1 SGHTA and CDR2 FQGNSA. DNA of the CDR3: TGTGCCAGCAGCTACTCACCCCAGCGTTTCTCCTACAATGAGCAGTTCTTC. This sequence encodes CASSYSPQRFSYNEQFF.

The chain combines TRBV29-1 with TRBJ2-3; 10 bases are shared with TRBD2. J lost 2 bases, V lost 4 bases, and 3 bases had no gene match. This CDR3 spans 14 amino acids. Germline assignment: CDR1 SQVTM and CDR2 ANQGSEA. In nucleotides, the CDR3 is TGCAGCGTTGGAACTAGCGGGGTCACAGATACGCAGTATTTT. It yields the protein CSVGTSGVTDTQYF.

The sample holds many counts of this clonotype. The rearrangement links TRBV6-6 to TRBJ1-3; D ambiguous. The CDR3 consists of 18 residues. Trimming removed 1 base from V and 0 bases from J, with 16 bases in between. Germline V CDR1 and CDR2: MNHNY, SVGAGI (reference sequence). The CDR3 coding sequence is TGTGCCAGCAGTTACTTCGCTGCGATCACAACCTCTGGAAACACCATATATTTT. Protein product: CASSYFAAITTSGNTIYF.

V gene TRBV2 combines with J gene TRBJ2-1; D is ambiguous. The germline V gene encodes CDR1 SNHLY and CDR2 FYNNEI. V lost 2 bases, J lost 5 bases, and 4 bases lay in between. This CDR3 region has 12 residues. The chain's CDR3 is CASSEQDNEQFF. DNA of the CDR3: TGTGCCAGCAGTGAACAGGACAATGAGCAGTTCTTC.

The V and J genes are TRBV10-3 and TRBJ2-2; 8 nucleotides align to TRBD1. V was clipped by 2 bases and J by 0 bases; unmatched bases: 2. The CDR3 runs to 16 residues. CDR1 ENHRY and CDR2 SYGVKD come from the germline V gene. The CDR3 loop is CAISEETGANTGELFF. The CDR3, as DNA: TGTGCCATCAGTGAGGAGACAGGGGCGAACACCGGGGAGCTGTTTTTT.